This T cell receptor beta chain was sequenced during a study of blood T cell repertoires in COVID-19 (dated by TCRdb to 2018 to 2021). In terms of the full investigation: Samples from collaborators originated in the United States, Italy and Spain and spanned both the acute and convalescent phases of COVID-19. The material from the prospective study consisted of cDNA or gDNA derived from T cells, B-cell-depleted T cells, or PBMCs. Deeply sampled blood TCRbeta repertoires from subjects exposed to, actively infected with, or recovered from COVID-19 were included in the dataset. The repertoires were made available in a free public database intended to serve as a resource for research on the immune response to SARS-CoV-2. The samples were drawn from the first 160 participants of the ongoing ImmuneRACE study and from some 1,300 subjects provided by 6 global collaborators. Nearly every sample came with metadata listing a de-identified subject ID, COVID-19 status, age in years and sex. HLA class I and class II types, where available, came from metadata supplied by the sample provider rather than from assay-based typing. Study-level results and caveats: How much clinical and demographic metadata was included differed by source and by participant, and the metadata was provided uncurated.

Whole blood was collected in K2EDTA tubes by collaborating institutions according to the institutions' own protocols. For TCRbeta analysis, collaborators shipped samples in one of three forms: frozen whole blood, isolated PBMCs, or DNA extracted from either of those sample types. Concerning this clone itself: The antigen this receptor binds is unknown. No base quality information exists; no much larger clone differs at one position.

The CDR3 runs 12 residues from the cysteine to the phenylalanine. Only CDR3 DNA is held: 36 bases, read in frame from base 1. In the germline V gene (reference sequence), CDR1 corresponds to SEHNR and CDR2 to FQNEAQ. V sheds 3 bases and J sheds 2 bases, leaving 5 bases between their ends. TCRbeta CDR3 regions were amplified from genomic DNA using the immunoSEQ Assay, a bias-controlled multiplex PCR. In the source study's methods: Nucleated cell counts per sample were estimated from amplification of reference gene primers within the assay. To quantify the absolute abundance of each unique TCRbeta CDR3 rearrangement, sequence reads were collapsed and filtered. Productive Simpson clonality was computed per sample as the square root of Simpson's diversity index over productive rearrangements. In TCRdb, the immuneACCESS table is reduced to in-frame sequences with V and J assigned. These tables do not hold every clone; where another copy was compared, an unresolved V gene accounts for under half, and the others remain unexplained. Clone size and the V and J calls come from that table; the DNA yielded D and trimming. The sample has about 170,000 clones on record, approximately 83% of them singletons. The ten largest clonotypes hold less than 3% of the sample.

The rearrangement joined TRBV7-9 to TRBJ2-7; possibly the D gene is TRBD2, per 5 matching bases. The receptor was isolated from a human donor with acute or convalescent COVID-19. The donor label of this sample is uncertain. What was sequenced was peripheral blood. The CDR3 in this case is CASSLTTYEQYF. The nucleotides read TGTGCCAGCAGCTTGACTACCTACGAGCAGTACTTC.